This TCR beta chain was found in a study of blood T cell repertoires in COVID-19. TCRdb's copy holds only in-frame clones and misses some; the assay was immunoSEQ multiplex PCR. The table records around 130,000 clones, 75% to 90% of them present only once. Trimming stripped 4 bases from V and 0 bases from J, with 10 bases between. The CDR3 spans 15 residues. Germline V lookup: CDR1 LNHDA, CDR2 SQIVND (reference sequence). Sequencing was performed on PBMCs or T cells enriched from blood (not recorded which). The genes are TRBV19 and TRBJ1-3, with D maybe TRBD1 (5 bases). The TCR comes from a woman between 45 and 65 years old who had recovered from COVID-19. This CDR3 reads CASSTGIYSGNTIYF. CDR3 coding DNA: TGTGCCAGTAGTACAGGGATCTACTCTGGAAACACCATATATTTT.